The rows below give T cell receptor beta chains drawn from one sample of a study of cytomegalovirus exposure and HLA in healthy donors. The table came from immunoSEQ multiplex PCR; TCRdb's copy has only in-frame clones and leaves some out. This table holds 200,000 to 250,000 clones, approximately 80% found once. Sequenced material: PBMCs. The receptors shown here come from a girl aged 10 to 17 in good health and CMV-seronegative. Each CDR3 is given with its conserved first and last residue. D genes are given only for firm matches. Only some rows state a clone size, as once, few, many or a class for expanded clones.

clone size: -; J gene: TRBJ2-1; V gene: TRBV2; D gene: -; CDR3 length: 15; CDR3 protein: CASSLQGAGVNEQFF; CDR3 DNA: TGTGCCAGCAGCCTCCAGGGGGCGGGGGTAAATGAGCAGTTCTTC
clone size: -; J gene: TRBJ1-6; V gene: TRBV15; D gene: -; CDR3 length: 16; CDR3 protein: CATSRDYSQPNSPLHF; CDR3 DNA: TGTGCCACCAGCAGAGATTACAGCCAGCCCAATTCACCCCTCCACTTT
clone size: -; J gene: TRBJ1-2; V gene: TRBV7-2; D gene: -; CDR3 length: 11; CDR3 protein: CASSLRHGYTF; CDR3 DNA: TGTGCCAGCAGCCTCAGGCACGGCTACACCTTC
clone size: -; J gene: TRBJ2-5; V gene: TRBV14; D gene: -; CDR3 length: 9; CDR3 protein: CVRMETQYF; CDR3 DNA: TGTGTTAGAATGGAGACCCAGTACTTC
clone size: -; J gene: TRBJ2-4; V gene: TRBV6-6; D gene: -; CDR3 length: 14; CDR3 protein: CASSSKRVKNIQYF; CDR3 DNA: TGTGCCAGCAGTAGTAAGCGGGTCAAAAACATTCAGTACTTC
clone size: -; J gene: TRBJ2-5; V gene: TRBV18; D gene: -; CDR3 length: 13; CDR3 protein: CASSRSQQETQYF; CDR3 DNA: TGTGCCAGCTCACGGAGCCAACAAGAGACCCAGTACTTC
clone size: once; J gene: TRBJ2-7; V gene: TRBV14; D gene: -; CDR3 length: 18; CDR3 protein: CASSRMKFDSSSFYEQYF; CDR3 DNA: TGTGCCAGCAGCAGGATGAAGTTCGACAGTAGCTCCTTTTACGAGCAGTACTTC
clone size: -; J gene: TRBJ2-3; V gene: TRBV27; D gene: TRBD2; CDR3 length: 18; CDR3 protein: CASKRTSGVGGGTDTQYF; CDR3 DNA: TGTGCCAGCAAACGGACTAGCGGGGTGGGGGGGGGCACAGATACGCAGTATTTT
clone size: -; J gene: TRBJ1-1; V gene: TRBV28; D gene: -; CDR3 length: 15; CDR3 protein: CASSQAGGWDTEAFF; CDR3 DNA: TGTGCCAGCAGTCAAGCGGGGGGCTGGGACACTGAAGCTTTCTTT
clone size: -; J gene: TRBJ2-1; V gene: TRBV5-1; D gene: -; CDR3 length: 12; CDR3 protein: CASSLGGNEQFF; CDR3 DNA: TGCGCCAGCAGCTTGGGAGGGAATGAGCAGTTCTTC
clone size: -; J gene: TRBJ2-4; V gene: TRBV28; D gene: -; CDR3 length: 13; CDR3 protein: CASSLGAQNIQYF; CDR3 DNA: TGTGCCAGCAGTTTAGGGGCGCAAAACATTCAGTACTTC
clone size: once; J gene: TRBJ2-7; V gene: TRBV29-1; D gene: -; CDR3 length: 11; CDR3 protein: CSVGQNYEQYF; CDR3 DNA: TGCAGCGTCGGACAGAACTACGAGCAGTACTTC
clone size: -; J gene: TRBJ2-3; V gene: TRBV10-3; D gene: TRBD2; CDR3 length: 22; CDR3 protein: CAISLGGRGPTSPQLAGHTQYF; CDR3 DNA: TGTGCCATCAGTCTAGGAGGCAGGGGGCCCACCTCTCCTCAACTAGCGGGGCATACGCAGTATTTT
clone size: -; J gene: TRBJ2-4; V gene: TRBV11-2; D gene: -; CDR3 length: 13; CDR3 protein: CASSAEPKNIQYF; CDR3 DNA: TGTGCCAGCTCGGCGGAACCCAAAAACATTCAGTACTTC
clone size: -; J gene: TRBJ1-4; V gene: TRBV27; D gene: TRBD1; CDR3 length: 14; CDR3 protein: CASSGTGANEKLFF; CDR3 DNA: TGTGCCAGCAGTGGGACAGGGGCTAATGAAAAACTGTTTTTT
clone size: -; J gene: TRBJ1-1; V gene: TRBV19; D gene: TRBD1; CDR3 length: 13; CDR3 protein: CASTPDRAPEAFF; CDR3 DNA: TGTGCCAGTACTCCCGACAGGGCCCCTGAAGCTTTCTTT
clone size: few; J gene: TRBJ2-6; V gene: TRBV5-1; D gene: -; CDR3 length: 13; CDR3 protein: CASTLSGANVLTF; CDR3 DNA: TGCGCCAGCACCCTCTCTGGGGCCAACGTCCTGACTTTC
clone size: -; J gene: TRBJ2-7; V gene: TRBV27; D gene: TRBD1; CDR3 length: 20; CDR3 protein: CASSSRTGGEIPRSSYEQYF; CDR3 DNA: TGTGCCAGCAGTTCCCGGACAGGGGGCGAAATTCCCCGAAGCTCCTACGAGCAGTACTTC
clone size: -; J gene: TRBJ2-7; V gene: TRBV6-5; D gene: TRBD1; CDR3 length: 16; CDR3 protein: CASSYLPLGQNYEQYF; CDR3 DNA: TGTGCCAGCAGTTACTTGCCGTTGGGACAGAACTACGAGCAGTACTTC
clone size: -; J gene: TRBJ1-2; V gene: TRBV7-7; D gene: -; CDR3 length: 15; CDR3 protein: CASSCSAEANYGYTF; CDR3 DNA: TGTGCCAGCAGCTGTTCTGCAGAAGCTAACTATGGCTACACCTTC
clone size: -; J gene: TRBJ1-5; V gene: TRBV28; D gene: -; CDR3 length: 16; CDR3 protein: CASSKPGTYSNQPQHF; CDR3 DNA: TGTGCCAGCAGTAAACCAGGGACATATAGCAATCAGCCCCAGCATTTT
clone size: -; J gene: TRBJ2-1; V gene: TRBV19; D gene: TRBD2; CDR3 length: 16; CDR3 protein: CASSVSGRGNYNEQFF; CDR3 DNA: TGTGCCAGTAGTGTAAGCGGGAGGGGTAACTACAATGAGCAGTTCTTC
clone size: -; J gene: TRBJ1-2; V gene: TRBV28; D gene: -; CDR3 length: 15; CDR3 protein: CASSSPGVTNYGYTF; CDR3 DNA: TGTGCCAGCAGTTCGCCCGGGGTCACTAACTATGGCTACACCTTC
clone size: -; J gene: TRBJ2-7; V gene: TRBV4-1; D gene: TRBD2; CDR3 length: 15; CDR3 protein: CASSPLAGGINEQYF; CDR3 DNA: TGCGCCAGCAGCCCACTTGCGGGGGGGATAAACGAGCAGTACTTC
clone size: -; J gene: TRBJ2-1; V gene: TRBV5-1; D gene: TRBD1; CDR3 length: 15; CDR3 protein: CASSLIPGQETSEFF; CDR3 DNA: TGCGCCAGCAGCCTAATCCCGGGACAGGAGACTAGTGAGTTCTTC
clone size: -; J gene: TRBJ2-7; V gene: TRBV18; D gene: -; CDR3 length: 14; CDR3 protein: CASSPSRQTYEQYF; CDR3 DNA: TGTGCCAGCTCACCATCTCGACAGACCTACGAGCAGTACTTC